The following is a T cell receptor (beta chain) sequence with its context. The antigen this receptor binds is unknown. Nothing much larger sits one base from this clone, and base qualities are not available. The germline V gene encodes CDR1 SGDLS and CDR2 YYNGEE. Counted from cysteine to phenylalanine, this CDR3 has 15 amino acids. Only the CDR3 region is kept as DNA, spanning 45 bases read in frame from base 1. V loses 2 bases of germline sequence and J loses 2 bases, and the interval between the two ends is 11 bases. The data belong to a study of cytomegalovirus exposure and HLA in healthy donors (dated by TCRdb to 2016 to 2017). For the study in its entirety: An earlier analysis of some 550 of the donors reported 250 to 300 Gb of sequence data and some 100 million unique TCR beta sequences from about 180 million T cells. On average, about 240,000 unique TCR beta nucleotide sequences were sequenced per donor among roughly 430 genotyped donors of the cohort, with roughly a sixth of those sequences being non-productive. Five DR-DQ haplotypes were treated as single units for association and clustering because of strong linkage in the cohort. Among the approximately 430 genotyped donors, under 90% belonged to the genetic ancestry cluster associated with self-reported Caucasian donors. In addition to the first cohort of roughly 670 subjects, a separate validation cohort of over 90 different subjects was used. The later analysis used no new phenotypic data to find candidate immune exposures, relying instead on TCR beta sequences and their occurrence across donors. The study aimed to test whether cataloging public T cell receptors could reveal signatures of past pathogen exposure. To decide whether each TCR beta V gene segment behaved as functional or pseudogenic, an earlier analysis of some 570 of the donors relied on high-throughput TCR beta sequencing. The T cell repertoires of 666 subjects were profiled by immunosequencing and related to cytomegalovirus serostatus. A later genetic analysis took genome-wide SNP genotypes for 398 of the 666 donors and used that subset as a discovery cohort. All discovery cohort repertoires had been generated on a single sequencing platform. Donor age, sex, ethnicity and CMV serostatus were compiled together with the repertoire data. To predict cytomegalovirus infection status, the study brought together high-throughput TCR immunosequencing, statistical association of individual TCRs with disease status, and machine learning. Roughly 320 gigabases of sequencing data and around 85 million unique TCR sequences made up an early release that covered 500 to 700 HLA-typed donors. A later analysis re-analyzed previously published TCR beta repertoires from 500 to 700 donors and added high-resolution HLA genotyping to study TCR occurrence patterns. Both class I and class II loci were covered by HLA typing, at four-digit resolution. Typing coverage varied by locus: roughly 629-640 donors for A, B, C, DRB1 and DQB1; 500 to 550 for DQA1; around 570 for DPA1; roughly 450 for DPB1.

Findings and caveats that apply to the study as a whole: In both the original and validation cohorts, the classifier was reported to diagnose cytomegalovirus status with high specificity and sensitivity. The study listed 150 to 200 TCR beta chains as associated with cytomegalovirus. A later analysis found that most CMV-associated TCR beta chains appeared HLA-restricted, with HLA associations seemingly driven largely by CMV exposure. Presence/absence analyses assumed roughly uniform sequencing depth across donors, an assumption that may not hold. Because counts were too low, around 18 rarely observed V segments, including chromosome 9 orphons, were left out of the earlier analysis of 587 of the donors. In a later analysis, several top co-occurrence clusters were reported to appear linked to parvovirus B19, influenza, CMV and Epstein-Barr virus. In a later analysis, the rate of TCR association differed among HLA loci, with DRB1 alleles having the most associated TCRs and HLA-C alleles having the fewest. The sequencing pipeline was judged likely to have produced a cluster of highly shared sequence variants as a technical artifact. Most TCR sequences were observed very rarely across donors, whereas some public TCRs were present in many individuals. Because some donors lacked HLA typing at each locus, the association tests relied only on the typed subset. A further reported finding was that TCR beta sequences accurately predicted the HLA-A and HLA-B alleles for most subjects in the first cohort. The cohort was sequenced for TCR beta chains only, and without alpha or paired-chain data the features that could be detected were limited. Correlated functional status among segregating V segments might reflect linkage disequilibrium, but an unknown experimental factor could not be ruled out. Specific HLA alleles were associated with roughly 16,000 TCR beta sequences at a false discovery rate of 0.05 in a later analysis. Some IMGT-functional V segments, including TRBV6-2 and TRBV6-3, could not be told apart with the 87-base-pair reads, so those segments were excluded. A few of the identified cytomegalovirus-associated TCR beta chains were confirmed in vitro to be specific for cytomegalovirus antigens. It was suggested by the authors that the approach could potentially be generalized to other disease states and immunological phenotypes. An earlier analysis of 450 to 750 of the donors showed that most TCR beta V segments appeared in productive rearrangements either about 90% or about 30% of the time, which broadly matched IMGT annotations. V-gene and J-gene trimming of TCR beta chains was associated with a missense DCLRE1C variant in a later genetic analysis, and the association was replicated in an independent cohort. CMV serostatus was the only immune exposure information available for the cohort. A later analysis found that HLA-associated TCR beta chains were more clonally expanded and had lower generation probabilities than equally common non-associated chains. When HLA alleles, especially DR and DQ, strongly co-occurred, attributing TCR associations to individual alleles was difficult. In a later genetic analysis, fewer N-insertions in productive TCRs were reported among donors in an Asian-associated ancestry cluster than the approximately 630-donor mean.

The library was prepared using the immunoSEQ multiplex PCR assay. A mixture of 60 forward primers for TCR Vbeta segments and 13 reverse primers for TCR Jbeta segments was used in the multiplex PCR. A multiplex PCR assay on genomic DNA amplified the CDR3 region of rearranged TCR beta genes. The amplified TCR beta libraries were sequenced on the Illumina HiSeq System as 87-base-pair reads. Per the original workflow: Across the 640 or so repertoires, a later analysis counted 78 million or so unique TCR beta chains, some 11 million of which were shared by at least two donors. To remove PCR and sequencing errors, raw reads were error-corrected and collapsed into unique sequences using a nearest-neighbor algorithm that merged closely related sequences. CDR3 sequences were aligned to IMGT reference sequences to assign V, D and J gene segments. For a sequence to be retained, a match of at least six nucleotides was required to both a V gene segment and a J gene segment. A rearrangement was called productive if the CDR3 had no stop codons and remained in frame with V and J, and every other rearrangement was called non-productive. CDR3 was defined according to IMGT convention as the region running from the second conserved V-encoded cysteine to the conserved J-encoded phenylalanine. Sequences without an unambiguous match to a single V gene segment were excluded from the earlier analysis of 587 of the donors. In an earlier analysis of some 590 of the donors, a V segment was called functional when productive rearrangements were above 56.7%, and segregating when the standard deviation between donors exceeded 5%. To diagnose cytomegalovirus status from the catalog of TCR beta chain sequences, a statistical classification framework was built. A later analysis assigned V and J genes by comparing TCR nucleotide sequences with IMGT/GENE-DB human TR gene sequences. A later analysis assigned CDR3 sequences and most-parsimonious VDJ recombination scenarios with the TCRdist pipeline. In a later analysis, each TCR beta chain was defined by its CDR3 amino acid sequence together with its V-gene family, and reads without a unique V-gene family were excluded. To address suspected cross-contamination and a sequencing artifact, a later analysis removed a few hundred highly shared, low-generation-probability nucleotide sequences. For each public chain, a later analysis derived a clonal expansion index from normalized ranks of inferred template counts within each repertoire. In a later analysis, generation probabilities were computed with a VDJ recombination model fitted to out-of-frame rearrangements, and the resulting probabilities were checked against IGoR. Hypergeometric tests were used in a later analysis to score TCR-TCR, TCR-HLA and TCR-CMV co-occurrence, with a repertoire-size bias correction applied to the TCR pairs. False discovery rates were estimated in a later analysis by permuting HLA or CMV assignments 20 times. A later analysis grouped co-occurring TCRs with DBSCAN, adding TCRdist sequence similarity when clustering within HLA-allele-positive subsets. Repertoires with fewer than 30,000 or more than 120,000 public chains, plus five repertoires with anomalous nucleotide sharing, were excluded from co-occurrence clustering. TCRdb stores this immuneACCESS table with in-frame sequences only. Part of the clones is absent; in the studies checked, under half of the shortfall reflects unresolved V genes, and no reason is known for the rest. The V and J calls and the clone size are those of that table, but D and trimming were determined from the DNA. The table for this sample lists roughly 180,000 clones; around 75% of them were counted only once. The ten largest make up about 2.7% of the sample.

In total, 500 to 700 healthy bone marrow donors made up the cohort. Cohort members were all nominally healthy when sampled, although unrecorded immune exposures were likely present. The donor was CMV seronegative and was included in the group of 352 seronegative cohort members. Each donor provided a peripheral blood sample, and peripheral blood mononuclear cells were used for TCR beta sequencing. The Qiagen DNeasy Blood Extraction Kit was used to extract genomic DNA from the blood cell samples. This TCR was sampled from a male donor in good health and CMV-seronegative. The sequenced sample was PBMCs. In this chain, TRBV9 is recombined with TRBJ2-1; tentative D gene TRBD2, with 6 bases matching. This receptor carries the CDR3 CASSVRGTPYNEQFF. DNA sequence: TGTGCCAGCAGCGTCCGCGGGACTCCCTACAATGAGCAGTTCTTC.